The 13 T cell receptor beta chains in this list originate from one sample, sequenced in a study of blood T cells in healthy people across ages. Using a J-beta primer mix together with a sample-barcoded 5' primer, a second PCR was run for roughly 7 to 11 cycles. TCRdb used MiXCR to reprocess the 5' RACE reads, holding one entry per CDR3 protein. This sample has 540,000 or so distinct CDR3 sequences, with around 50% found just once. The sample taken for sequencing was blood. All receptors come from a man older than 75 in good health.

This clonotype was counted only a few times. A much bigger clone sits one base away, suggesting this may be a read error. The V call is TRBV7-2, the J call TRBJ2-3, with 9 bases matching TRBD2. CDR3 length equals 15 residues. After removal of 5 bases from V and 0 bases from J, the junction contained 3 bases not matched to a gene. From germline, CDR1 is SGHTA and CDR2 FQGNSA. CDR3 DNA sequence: TGTGCCAGCAGCCAGCGGGGGGTTAGCACAGATACGCAGTATTTT. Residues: CASSQRGVSTDTQYF.

The DNA of the CDR3 is TGCAGTGTCGCCCCACCGGGACAGGGTTTGGAGACCCAGTACTTC. Translating gives CSVAPPGQGLETQYF. This chain connects TRBV20-1 to TRBJ2-5; 9 bases are a match to TRBD1. Losses at the gene ends were 7 bases for V and 5 bases for J; bases not matched to a gene: 14. The CDR3 covers 15 residues. Germline V gene data show CDR1 as DFQATT and CDR2 as SNEGSKA (reference sequence).

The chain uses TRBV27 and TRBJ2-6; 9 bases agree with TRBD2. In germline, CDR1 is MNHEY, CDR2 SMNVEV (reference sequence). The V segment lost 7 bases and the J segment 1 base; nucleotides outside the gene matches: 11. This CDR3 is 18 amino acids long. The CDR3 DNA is TGTGCCAGCATCGGACGTACAGCGGGAGGTTCTGGGGCCAACGTCCTGACTTTC. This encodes CASIGRTAGGSGANVLTF. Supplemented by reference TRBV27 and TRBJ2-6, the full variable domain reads EAQVTQNPRYLITVTGKKLTVTCSQNMNHEYMSWYRQDPGLGLRQIYYSMNVEVTDKGDVPEGYKVSRKEKRNFPLILESPSPNQTSLYFCASIGRTAGGSGANVLTFGAGSRLTVL.

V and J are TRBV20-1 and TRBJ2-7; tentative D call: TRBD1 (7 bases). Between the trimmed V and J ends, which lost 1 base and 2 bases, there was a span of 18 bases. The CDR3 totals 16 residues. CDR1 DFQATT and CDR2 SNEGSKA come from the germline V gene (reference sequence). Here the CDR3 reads CSARALDQGGPYEQYF. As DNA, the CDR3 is TGCAGTGCTAGAGCCCTGGATCAGGGGGGACCCTACGAGCAGTACTTC.

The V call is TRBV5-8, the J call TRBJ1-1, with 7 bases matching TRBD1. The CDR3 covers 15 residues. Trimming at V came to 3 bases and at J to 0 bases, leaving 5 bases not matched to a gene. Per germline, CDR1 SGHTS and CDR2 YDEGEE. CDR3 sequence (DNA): TGTGCCAGCAGCTATTTTGGACAGGTGAACACTGAAGCTTTCTTT. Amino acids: CASSYFGQVNTEAFF.

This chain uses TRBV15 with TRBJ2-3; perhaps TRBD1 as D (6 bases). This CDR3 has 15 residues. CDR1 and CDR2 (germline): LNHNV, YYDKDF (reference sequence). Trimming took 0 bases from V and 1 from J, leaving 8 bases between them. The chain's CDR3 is CATSRDAGGTDTQYF. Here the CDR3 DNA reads TGTGCCACCAGCAGAGATGCAGGGGGCACAGATACGCAGTATTTT.

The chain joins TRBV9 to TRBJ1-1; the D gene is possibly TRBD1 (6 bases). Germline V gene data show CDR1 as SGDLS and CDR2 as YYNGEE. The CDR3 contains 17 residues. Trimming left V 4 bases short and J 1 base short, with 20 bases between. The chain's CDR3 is CASSPIKEGRGNTEAFF. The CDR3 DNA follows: TGTGCCAGCAGCCCGATCAAGGAGGGCAGGGGGAACACTGAAGCTTTCTTT.

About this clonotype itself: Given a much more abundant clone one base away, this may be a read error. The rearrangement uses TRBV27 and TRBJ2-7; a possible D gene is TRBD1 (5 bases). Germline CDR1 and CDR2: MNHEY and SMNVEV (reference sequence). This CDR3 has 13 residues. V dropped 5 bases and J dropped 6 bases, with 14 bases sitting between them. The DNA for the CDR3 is TGTGCCAGCAGTGGATCAGGGATAGTCGAGCAGTACTTC. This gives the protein CASSGSGIVEQYF.

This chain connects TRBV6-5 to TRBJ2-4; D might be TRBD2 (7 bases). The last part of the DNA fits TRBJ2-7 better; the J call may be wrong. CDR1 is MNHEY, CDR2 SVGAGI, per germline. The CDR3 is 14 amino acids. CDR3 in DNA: TGTGCCAGCAGGGGGGGCGGGAGTATCTACGAGCAGTACTTC. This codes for CASRGGGSIYEQYF.

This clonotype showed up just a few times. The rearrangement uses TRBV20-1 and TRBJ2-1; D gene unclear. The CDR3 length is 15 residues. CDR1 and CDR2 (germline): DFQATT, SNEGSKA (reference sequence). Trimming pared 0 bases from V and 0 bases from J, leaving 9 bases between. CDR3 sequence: CSAREGGPSYNEQFF. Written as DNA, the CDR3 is TGCAGTGCTAGAGAAGGCGGACCCTCCTACAATGAGCAGTTCTTC.

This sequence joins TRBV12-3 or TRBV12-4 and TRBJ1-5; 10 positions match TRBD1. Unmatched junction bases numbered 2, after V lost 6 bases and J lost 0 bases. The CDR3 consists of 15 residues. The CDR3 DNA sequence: TGTGCCAGCAGCAGACAGGGGGCTAGCAATCAGCCCCAGCATTTT. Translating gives CASSRQGASNQPQHF.

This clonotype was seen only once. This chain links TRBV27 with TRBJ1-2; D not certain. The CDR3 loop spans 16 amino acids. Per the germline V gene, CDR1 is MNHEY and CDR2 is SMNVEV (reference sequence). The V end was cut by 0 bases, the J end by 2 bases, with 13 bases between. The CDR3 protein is CASSLSLSRGNYGYTF. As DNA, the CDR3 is TGTGCCAGCAGTTTATCTTTGTCCCGAGGGAACTATGGCTACACCTTC.

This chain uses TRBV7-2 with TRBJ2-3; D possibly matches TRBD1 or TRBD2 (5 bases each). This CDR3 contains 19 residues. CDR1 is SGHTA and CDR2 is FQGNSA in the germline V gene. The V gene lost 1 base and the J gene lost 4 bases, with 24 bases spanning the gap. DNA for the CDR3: TGTGCCAGCAGCTTAGTGTTGCGGGCGCAGGGTCATTCTGCAGATACGCAGTATTTT. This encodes CASSLVLRAQGHSADTQYF.